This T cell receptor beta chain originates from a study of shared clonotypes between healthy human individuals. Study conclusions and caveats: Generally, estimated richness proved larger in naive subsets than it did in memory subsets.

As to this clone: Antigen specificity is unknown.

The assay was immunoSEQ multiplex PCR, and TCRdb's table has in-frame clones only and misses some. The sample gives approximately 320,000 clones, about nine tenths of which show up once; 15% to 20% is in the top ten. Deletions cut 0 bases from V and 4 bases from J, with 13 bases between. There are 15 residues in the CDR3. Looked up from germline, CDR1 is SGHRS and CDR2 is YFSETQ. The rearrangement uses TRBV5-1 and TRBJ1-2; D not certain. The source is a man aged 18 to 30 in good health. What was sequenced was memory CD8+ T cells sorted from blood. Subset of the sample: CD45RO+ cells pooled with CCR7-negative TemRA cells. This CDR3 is CASSLELPGLYGYTF. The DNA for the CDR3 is TGCGCCAGCAGCTTGGAGCTTCCGGGTCTCTATGGCTACACCTTC.